The 15 T cell receptor beta chains reported below all come from one sample, sequenced in a study of lymphopenia after photon versus proton radiotherapy (dated by TCRdb to between 2018 and 2020). Library prep was done by the immunoSEQ multiplex PCR assay. TCRdb took over this immuneACCESS table, retaining in-frame rearrangements with V and J assigned. Such tables are incomplete; in checked studies, under half of the missing clones stem from an unresolved V gene, and the remainder is unexplained. This sample lists under 35,000 clones; 84% were detected once. The top ten constitute approximately 15% of the sample. The source was peripheral blood, collected from a patient treated with proton-based radiotherapy. Every receptor here comes from a woman between 65 and 79 years old with pancreatic cancer.

This clone was recorded a few times. The J gene is TRBJ2-1, the V gene TRBV6-5; TRBD1 might be the D (5 bases). V lost 3 bases, J lost 5 bases, and 14 bases lay in between. The CDR3 runs 15 residues. In germline, CDR1 is MNHEY, CDR2 SVGAGI. The chain's CDR3 is CASSYDTGMNNEQFF. CDR3 in DNA: TGTGCCAGCAGTTATGATACAGGAATGAACAATGAGCAGTTCTTC.

V and J are TRBV28 and TRBJ2-7, with TRBD1 matching over 9 bases. Germline CDR1 reads MDHEN; CDR2 reads SYDVKM. Trimming cost V 5 bases and J 3 bases; bases outside gene matches: 8. The CDR3 runs 15 residues. CDR3 residues: CASSLIATGGYEQYF. The CDR3 DNA reads TGTGCCAGCAGTCTTATAGCGACAGGGGGCTACGAGCAGTACTTC. Together with reference TRBV28 and TRBJ2-7, the CDR3 gives the full variable domain: DVKVTQSSRYLVKRTGEKVFLECVQDMDHENMFWYRQDPGLGLRLIYFSYDVKMKEKGDIPEGYSVSREKKERFSLILESASTNQTSMYLCASSLIATGGYEQYFGPGTRLTVT.

This clone appeared once. The gene calls are TRBV30 and TRBJ1-1; weak D call: TRBD1 (5 bases). The CDR3 contains 14 residues. From germline, CDR1 is GTSNPN and CDR2 SVGIG (reference sequence). Trimming shortened V by 4 bases and J by 2 bases, and 14 bases separated the two germline ends. The CDR3 protein is CAWIGHGFNTEAFF. CDR3 bases: TGTGCCTGGATTGGACATGGGTTTAACACTGAAGCTTTCTTT.

In this sample, this clone turned up once. The chain joins TRBV27 to TRBJ2-1, with 8 nucleotides matching TRBD1. The CDR3 consists of 12 residues. Germline lookup yields CDR1 MNHEY and CDR2 SMNVEV (reference sequence). J was trimmed by 8 bases and V by 5 bases; bases with no gene match: 2. The CDR3 DNA reads TGTGCCAGCAGTAAACAGGGGGATGAGCAGTTCTTC. Amino acids: CASSKQGDEQFF.

The gene calls are TRBV28 and TRBJ2-5; D is unclear. The tail of the sequence fits TRBJ2-7 better, so the J call may be wrong. CDR3 length equals 13 residues. The germline V gene has CDR1 MDHEN and CDR2 SYDVKM. The CDR3 DNA sequence: TGTGCCAGCAGTTCGCCATCCCCCTACGAGCAGTACTTC. Its protein product is CASSSPSPYEQYF.

The J gene is TRBJ1-1, the V gene TRBV6-5; no definite D call. CDR3 size: 13 residues. Per the germline V gene, CDR1 is MNHEY and CDR2 is SVGAGI. V lost 5 bases and J lost 2, with 9 bases in between. CDR3 nucleotides: TGTGCCAGCAGTCGGTCAATTAACACTGAAGCTTTCTTT. This codes for CASSRSINTEAFF.

The chain carries TRBV4-1 and TRBJ2-7; TRBD2 matches 7 bases. The CDR3 has 16 amino acids. V shed 2 bases, J shed 2 bases, and the junction held 9 bases outside the gene matches. Germline V gene sequence: CDR1 MGHRA, CDR2 YSYEKL. The CDR3 sequence is CASSQQRGTKTYEQYF. DNA of the CDR3: TGCGCCAGCAGCCAACAACGGGGGACTAAAACCTACGAGCAGTACTTC.

The chain has TRBV7-2 and TRBJ2-1, with D perhaps TRBD2 (5 bases). This CDR3 comprises 13 residues. CDR1 is SGHTA and CDR2 is FQGNSA in the germline V gene. V was clipped by 5 bases and J by 7 bases, with 12 bases between them. The CDR3 spells CASSTYSENEQFF. For the CDR3, the DNA is TGTGCCAGCAGCACCTATAGCGAGAATGAGCAGTTCTTC.

J is TRBJ2-4 and V is TRBV30; 8 bases fit TRBD1. Trimming took 1 base from V and 2 from J; bases not matched to a gene: 7. The CDR3 covers 16 residues. CDR1 and CDR2 (germline): GTSNPN, SVGIG (reference sequence). This CDR3 reads CAWSADRGLSKNIQYF. DNA of the CDR3: TGTGCCTGGAGTGCCGACAGGGGATTGTCCAAAAACATTCAGTACTTC.

The chain is built from TRBV6-6 and TRBJ1-6; TRBD1 matches at 7 bases. Per the germline V gene, CDR1 is MNHNY and CDR2 is SVGAGI (reference sequence). Unmatched junction bases numbered 5, after V lost 4 bases and J lost 5 bases. This CDR3 comprises 15 residues. The CDR3 DNA is TGTGCCAGCAGTTCGGACAGGACTAATAATTCACCCCTCCACTTT. Amino acids: CASSSDRTNNSPLHF.

This chain uses TRBV4-1 with TRBJ1-5, with a possible D match to TRBD1 (5 bases). The CDR3 runs 15 residues. From germline, CDR1 is MGHRA and CDR2 YSYEKL. Trimming took off 3 bases at V and 7 bases at J, with 16 bases between the two ends. In DNA, the CDR3 is TGCGCCAGCAGCCAGGATCCAGGGCTGAACCAGCCCCAGCATTTT. Translated: CASSQDPGLNQPQHF.

The chain uses TRBV15 and TRBJ2-1; TRBD2 matches at 8 bases. The CDR3 loop spans 14 amino acids. With 4 bases clipped from V and 3 bases from J, the junction kept 2 bases outside the gene matches. Per the germline V gene, CDR1 is LNHNV and CDR2 is YYDKDF (reference sequence). CDR3 protein: CATSKRESYNEQFF. The CDR3 bases are TGTGCCACCAGCAAGCGGGAGAGCTACAATGAGCAGTTCTTC.

The J gene is TRBJ1-2, the V gene TRBV4-3; the match to TRBD1 covers 11 bases. CDR3 length: 16 amino acids. Unmatched junction bases numbered 11, after V lost 4 bases and J lost 7 bases. Germline CDR1 LGHNA, CDR2 YSLEER. The CDR3 loop reads CASSLLTGQGAGGYTF. CDR3 bases: TGCGCCAGCAGCCTCTTAACAGGACAGGGGGCAGGTGGCTACACCTTC.

This clone was recorded only once. The chain uses TRBV14 and TRBJ2-1, with 7 bases identical to TRBD2. The germline V gene encodes CDR1 SGHDN and CDR2 FVKESK. The CDR3 has 15 amino acids. V lost 1 base to trimming and J lost 10 bases; unmatched junction nucleotides: 10. Written as DNA, the CDR3 is TGTGCCAGCAGCCAAGGGGGGAGCGGGATACGGGAGCAGTTCTTC. Amino acid sequence: CASSQGGSGIREQFF.

The chain uses TRBV7-2 and TRBJ2-7, with D unresolved. Trimming stripped 3 bases from V and 7 bases from J, with 10 bases between. Germline assignment: CDR1 SGHTA and CDR2 FQGNSA. The CDR3 loop spans 12 amino acids. CDR3 DNA sequence: TGTGCCAGCAGCTTTCCCCTCGGAGAGCAGTACTTC. It encodes CASSFPLGEQYF.